This T cell receptor beta chain was sequenced in a study of T cell repertoires in cytomegalovirus infection. TCRdb reprocessed the reads via MiXCR and lists one record per CDR3 protein. The repertoire consists of about 180,000 distinct CDR3 sequences, with about 17% occurring once and the leading ten covering around 25%. There are 13 residues in the CDR3. The ends were cut back, 4 bases at V and 10 bases at J, with 16 bases in the middle. Per the germline V gene, CDR1 is SQVTM and CDR2 is ANQGSEA. The chain combines TRBV29-1 with TRBJ1-4, with D possibly TRBD1 on 5 matching bases. This sequence was found in a human donor in good health (CMV status not recorded). Some clones in this sample may be carry-over from other donors' samples. Input material: CD8+ T cells from PBMCs. CDR3 loop: CSVGPGDSGKLFF. The CDR3 DNA follows: TGCAGCGTTGGTCCGGGGGATTCAGGAAAACTGTTTTTT.